This T cell receptor beta chain was sequenced during a study of T cell responses to AZD1222 COVID-19 vaccine. Study-wide findings and caveats: Nearly half of the spike-specific TCRs reportedly recognize variant regions that carry no mutations. It was only after the peak T cell response that any repertoires were sampled. Clonal diversity was possibly underestimated, and white British individuals and females predominated among donors.

TCRdb's copy holds only in-frame clones and misses some; the assay was immunoSEQ multiplex PCR. The data show approximately 130,000 clones, roughly 88% seen once. About this clone itself: Its antigen is unidentified.

The study pooled second doses at about 4 or about 12 weeks. The CDR3 runs to 14 residues. The germline gives CDR1 LGHDT, CDR2 YNNKEL (reference sequence). The V gene lost 1 base and the J gene lost 1 base, with 5 bases spanning the gap. The rearrangement uses TRBV3-1 (or the pseudogene TRBV3-2) and TRBJ2-1; a possible D gene is TRBD2 (5 bases). The sequencing used peripheral blood, collected 28 days after the second AZD1222 dose. This sequence was found in an adult who received the AZD1222 COVID-19 vaccine. CDR3 sequence: CASSQAGSYNEQFF. The CDR3 coding sequence is TGTGCCAGCAGCCAAGCGGGGTCCTACAATGAGCAGTTCTTC.